This T cell receptor (beta chain) was found in a study of shared clonotypes between healthy human individuals (dated by TCRdb to 2020 to 2021). The study in broad terms: A couple of women and a few men aged 18 to 49 years were included in the cohort. For each donor, CD4 naive and CD4 memory were each run on three plates, CD8 naive on two plates, and CD8 memory on one plate. To estimate repertoire size and how much clonotypes are shared between individuals, the study performed deep sequencing of blood TCR repertoires from about five healthy adults. Libraries were prepared and TCR repertoires were sequenced by different laboratories using diverse techniques, in order to increase sequencing depth and limit assay-specific biases. Each donor's leukapheresis produced roughly between roughly 0.9 and 9 billion PBMCs.

A word on this clone: Its antigen remains unidentified. Base quality data are lacking; no much larger clone is found one base away.

Using the deep immunoSEQ assay, TCR CDR3 regions were amplified from genomic DNA by multiplex PCR. Extracted genomic DNA from each cell subset was distributed evenly across all wells of several immunoSEQ 96-well plates, and each plate was treated as a replicate. For sorted subsets, 200 to 250 ng of genomic DNA, equivalent to 25,000 to 35,000 T cell genomes, went into each replicate PCR. Purified libraries were quantified with a Qubit 3.0 fluorometer, sized on a Bioanalyzer 2100, and re-quantified with the KAPA Library Quantification kit. Each immunoSEQ 96-well plate was sequenced on its own single-read 150-cycle Illumina NextSeq 550 flow cell. Turning to the authors' computational methods: Because only junctional sequences without quality scores were contained in the immunoSEQ output, filtering matching that applied to full-length reads could not be performed. To assign V/J genes and CDR3, sequences were annotated using PyIR, a Python wrapper for IgBLAST v1.9, with IMGT germline references. Reads were removed for weak V/J assignments (E-value above 1e-6), missing CDR3, stop codons, out-of-frame junctions, or ambiguous translated residues. V3J clonotypes were defined as sequences sharing an identical inferred V gene, J gene, and CDR3 amino acid sequence. To compute the percentage overlap between repertoires, the number of shared unique clonotypes was divided by the size of the smaller repertoire. Richness of each repertoire was evaluated using RTK rarefaction, the Chao1 estimator, and Recon v2.1 estimates of unobserved clonotypes. For all TCRbeta clonotypes obtained by the gDNA method from a few donors, generation probabilities were computed with OLGA. TCRdb carries this immuneACCESS record with in-frame sequences only. Its versions omit some clonotypes, under half of them owing to an unresolved V gene in the studies checked, with the rest unexplained. V, J and clone size derive from that table, while D and trimming were established from the DNA sequence. The sample table lists 700,000 to 950,000 clones, about 96% of them with a count of one. The top ten clones comprise about 0.25% of the sample.

CD8 naive samples were obtained by positive selection for CCR7 among CD45RO-negative cells, yielding a CD45RA+CCR7+ population from which TemRA cells were excluded. Healthy HIV-negative adults with no recently reported acute infections or vaccinations were included as donors. All donors were Caucasian adults living in Nashville, Tennessee, USA. Blood was obtained by leukapheresis, after which PBMCs were separated by Ficoll-Histopaque density gradient centrifugation and cryopreserved in liquid nitrogen vapor phase. Analytical flow cytometry was used to check the purity and quantity of every magnetically sorted T cell population. Each sorted fraction had its genomic DNA isolated and then quantified by UV absorbance on a Nanodrop 2000c. Broader findings and caveats from the paper: Only blood was sampled, and tissue TCR repertoires likely differ from those in blood. When a handful of donors were compared, the shared fraction of clonotypes was roughly 4.8% for naive CD4, around 3.5% for naive CD8, about 2.4% for memory CD4, and about 0.36% for memory CD8. Even with the large sequencing depth, rarefaction of the sorted-subset datasets indicated that sequencing was incomplete. Pairwise subsampling indicated that sequencing depth was expected to affect the degree of clonotype sharing among donors. The small number of donors limited the genetic and exposure-history diversity represented. Larger estimated clonotype richness was generally found for naive subsets than for memory subsets. Compared with non-shared clonotypes, clonotypes shared by all four sorted-subset donors had higher generation probabilities.

This TCR was sampled from a man aged 30 to 45 in good health. The sequenced material came from naive CD8+ T cells sorted from blood. The cell subset or site label here, explained by the study, means: CD45RA+CCR7+.

CDR3 protein: CASMHRVRNQPQHF. The base sequence is TGTGCCAGCATGCACAGGGTTCGCAATCAGCCCCAGCATTTT. The rearranged segments are TRBV6-1 and TRBJ1-5, with TRBD1 tentatively as D gene (6 bases match). From the cysteine through the phenylalanine, the CDR3 covers 14 amino acids. Left in the record is the CDR3 DNA by itself, 42 bases read in frame from the first base. The germline ends are 12 bases apart after V is trimmed by 7 bases and J by 2 bases. CDR1 and CDR2, per the germline V gene, are MNHNS and SASEGT.